The entry that follows covers one T cell receptor beta chain sequence. This clone has only a few counts. Its antigen has not been determined. Qualities for individual bases were not recorded, and no much larger clone is one base off. TCRbeta CDR3 regions were amplified from genomic DNA by means of the immunoSEQ Assay, a bias-controlled multiplex PCR. The authors processed their data as follows. The number of nucleated cells in each sample was estimated from the amplification of reference gene primers within the assay. Sequence reads were collapsed and filtered to measure the absolute abundance of every unique TCRbeta CDR3 rearrangement. For each sample, productive Simpson clonality was calculated by taking the square root of Simpson's diversity index across productive rearrangements. Sourced from immuneACCESS, this table was stored by TCRdb with only in-frame sequences that have V and J called. A share of the clones is absent; for the studies checked, an unresolved V gene accounts for under half, and the remainder has no known explanation. V and J calls and clone size come straight from that table; D and trimming were deduced from the DNA. Within this sample are approximately 500,000 clones, with 80% to 90% of them counted one time only. Of the sample, approximately 3.4% is held by the ten largest clones.

The CDR3 measures 18 amino acids from cysteine to phenylalanine. The sequence is cut down to CDR3 DNA, 54 bases in frame from base 1. Reading the germline V gene gives CDR1 ENHRY and CDR2 SYGVKD. The V and J ends are trimmed by 0 bases and 5 bases, leaving 20 bases between them. The collaborating institutions used their own protocols to collect whole blood in K2EDTA tubes. For TCRbeta analysis, collaborator samples were shipped as frozen whole blood, as isolated PBMCs, or as DNA extracted from either sample type. These data belong to a study of blood T cell repertoires in COVID-19 (dated by TCRdb to about 2020). Background for the entire study: Collaborator samples came from the United States, Italy and Spain and covered acute and convalescent phases of COVID-19. The prospective study material was composed of cDNA or gDNA derived from T cells, B-cell-depleted T cells, or PBMCs. Deeply sampled blood TCRbeta repertoires from subjects exposed to, actively infected with, or recovered from COVID-19 were included in the dataset. A freely available public database, intended as a resource for researchers studying the immune response to SARS-CoV-2, is where the repertoires were released. The samples were drawn from the first 160 participants of the ongoing ImmuneRACE study and from more than 1,000 subjects provided by 6 global collaborators. The sample metadata nearly always contained a de-identified subject ID, COVID-19 status, age in years and sex. HLA class I and class II types, where available, came from metadata supplied by the sample provider rather than from assay-based typing. Overall study outcomes, separate from this receptor: The amount of clinical and demographic metadata varied by source and participant and was provided uncurated.

The TCR originated in a human donor in a cohort sampled during active COVID-19. The rearranged chain carries TRBV10-3 and TRBJ2-1; TRBD1 could be the D gene, as 6 bases match. The sequenced sample was peripheral blood. At the DNA level, the sequence is TGTGCCATCAGTGAGTCGAAGATGGGGGCGGGTGCCCACAATGAGCAGTTCTTC. Translated, it gives CAISESKMGAGAHNEQFF.